This paragraph reports one T cell receptor (beta chain). The antigen remains unidentified. TCR beta cDNA libraries had unique molecular identifiers. TCRdb independently ran MiXCR on the PCR reads; one entry per CDR3 protein. The sample contains 650,000 to 850,000 distinct CDR3 sequences, just over 45% of which appear only once. These data are taken from a study of post-analysis software for immune sequencing data. Germline CDR1 and CDR2: SGHRS and YFSETQ. Trimming removed 0 bases from V and 2 bases from J; junction bases left unmatched: 3. CDR3 size: 16 residues. Study conclusions and caveats: Higher frequency in patients than in controls was seen for about five TRBV segments, with TRBV5-6, TRBV5-1 and TRBV20-1 among them.

The TCR originated in a girl aged 5-17 years with multiple sclerosis. The rearrangement links TRBV5-1 to TRBJ2-3; 10 bases map to TRBD1. What was sequenced was blood. CDR3 protein: CASSLEGTGDTDTQYF. CDR3 nucleotides: TGCGCCAGCAGCTTGGAAGGGACAGGGGACACAGATACGCAGTATTTT.